The entry that follows covers one T cell receptor (beta chain) sequence. TCRdb's table, derived via immunoSEQ multiplex PCR, lists solely in-frame clones and lacks some. The data show roughly 25,000 clones, approximately 91% seen once. This entry comes from a study of control samples from healthy donors and cancer patients. V was shortened by 3 bases and J by 3 bases, with 17 bases between the two germline ends. There are 16 residues in the CDR3. Per the germline V gene, CDR1 is MNHNS and CDR2 is SASEGT. The TCR comes from a man aged 45 to 65 with lung cancer. Material for sequencing was PBMCs. The rearrangement links TRBV6-1 to TRBJ1-2; D uncertain. This chain's CDR3 is CASSDWAGNLDYGYTF. The CDR3 nucleotides read TGTGCCAGCAGTGATTGGGCGGGGAACCTCGACTATGGCTACACCTTC.